The 18 T cell receptor beta chains reported below all come from one sample, sequenced in a study of T-cell memory formation after mild COVID-19. A single record per CDR3 protein comes from TCRdb applying MiXCR to the 5' RACE reads. The data contain roughly 160,000 distinct CDR3 sequences, roughly 13% of them singletons. Sequencing was performed on PBMCs or a T cell subset sorted from them (not recorded which). These receptors all stem from a man aged 18-30 years who had mild COVID-19 (a few samples of this study predate the infection). Cell type and time point are not known.

This clonotype was seen a few times. This chain joins TRBV7-2 and TRBJ2-1; the D gene is possibly TRBD1 (5 bases). The length of the CDR3 is 14 residues. The V gene lost 1 base and the J gene lost 7 bases, with 11 bases spanning the gap. Germline V gene sequence: CDR1 SGHTA, CDR2 FQGNSA. The CDR3 protein is CASSLGGLLNEQFF. The CDR3 nucleotides are TGTGCCAGCAGCTTAGGGGGCCTTCTTAATGAGCAGTTCTTC. The variable domain in full, completed from reference TRBV7-2 and TRBJ2-1, reads GAGVSQSPSNKVTEKGKDVELRCDPISGHTALYWYRQSLGQGLEFLIYFQGNSAPDKSGLPSDRFSAERTGGSVSTLTIQRTQQEDSAVYLCASSLGGLLNEQFFGPGTRLTVL.

This clonotype was observed a few times. CDR3 residues: CASSEGRDSTYNEQFF. The CDR3 coding sequence is TGTGCCAGCAGTGAGGGCCGGGACAGTACCTACAATGAGCAGTTCTTC. This chain links TRBV11-2 with TRBJ2-1, with TRBD1 identical over 7 bases. Germline-derived CDR1 and CDR2 are SGHAT and FQNNGV. The ends lost 6 bases at V and 2 bases at J; junction bases unmatched: 10. The CDR3 has 16 residues.

The sample holds many counts of this clonotype. V is TRBV27 and J is TRBJ2-3, with 8 bases identical to TRBD2. The CDR3 is made up of 15 amino acids. The germline gives CDR1 MNHEY, CDR2 SMNVEV (reference sequence). The V gene end was trimmed by 7 bases and the J gene end by 3 bases; junction bases not matched to a gene: 9. CDR3 DNA: TGTGCCAGCACCGGGGGGGGCCGGGGGACAGATACGCAGTATTTT. Amino acids: CASTGGGRGTDTQYF.

The chain has TRBV12-3 or TRBV12-4 and TRBJ1-5, with D tentatively TRBD1 (5 bases). The V gene lost 3 bases and the J gene lost 2 bases, with 11 bases spanning the gap. CDR3 length: 15 residues. The CDR3 bases are TGTGCCAGCAGTTTCGAGGGAGGGGGCAATCAGCCCCAGCATTTT. Protein sequence: CASSFEGGGNQPQHF.

The chain employs TRBV21-1 and TRBJ1-5; the DNA was not compared with TRBD1, the D call given in the table. TRBV21-1 is marked as a pseudogene. The CDR3 consists of 18 residues. CDR3 amino acids: CASSQCGAGEHSNQPQHF. As DNA, the CDR3 is TGTGCCAGCAGCCAATGTGGGGCAGGGGAACATAGCAATCAGCCCCAGCATTTT.

This clonotype was seen a handful of times. The V gene is TRBV7-2, the J gene TRBJ2-3; possibly TRBD1 or TRBD2 for D (6 bases each). V lost 5 bases and J lost 5, with 14 bases in between. This CDR3 is built from 14 residues. In germline, CDR1 is SGHTA, CDR2 FQGNSA. CDR3 in amino acids: CASSPGAGKDTQYF. CDR3 DNA: TGTGCCAGCAGCCCGGGGGCCGGGAAAGATACGCAGTATTTT.

This clonotype has a count of ten or more. The rearrangement uses TRBV18 and TRBJ2-3; 8 bases agree with TRBD1. The J segment lost 10 bases and the V segment lost 3 bases, leaving 12 bases of the junction unmatched. Germline V gene sequence: CDR1 KGHSH, CDR2 LQKENI. This CDR3 is built from 15 residues. The CDR3 is CASSPRTGTSPPQYF. CDR3 sequence (DNA): TGTGCCAGCTCACCCAGGACAGGGACGTCTCCTCCGCAGTATTTT.

This clonotype was detected ten times or more. This sequence joins TRBV20-1 and TRBJ2-3, with 10 bases identical to TRBD2. This CDR3 is 15 amino acids long. V lost 2 bases, J lost 2 bases, and 4 bases stayed unmatched. The germline V gene encodes CDR1 DFQATT and CDR2 SNEGSKA (reference sequence). This CDR3 reads CSARPLAGVTDTQYF. As DNA, the CDR3 is TGCAGTGCTAGACCGCTAGCGGGAGTCACAGATACGCAGTATTTT.

V gene TRBV12-3 or TRBV12-4 combines with J gene TRBJ2-6, with 7 positions matching TRBD1. The V gene end was trimmed by 8 bases and the J gene end by 1 base; junction bases not matched to a gene: 14. The CDR3 covers 18 residues. The CDR3, as DNA: TGTGCCAGCCCCTCCCCCCTCGGGACAGTTTCTGGGGCCAACGTCCTGACTTTC. This codes for CASPSPLGTVSGANVLTF.

V gene TRBV28 combines with J gene TRBJ1-1, with a tentative D call TRBD1 (6 bases). Trimming removed 1 base from V and 11 bases from J, with 11 bases in between. This CDR3 contains 12 residues. Germline V gene data show CDR1 as MDHEN and CDR2 as SYDVKM. The CDR3 bases are TGTGCCAGCAGTTTATCCCAGGGGTTGGCTTTCTTT. Protein sequence: CASSLSQGLAFF.

This clonotype was recorded at least ten times. The chain is built from TRBV5-1 and TRBJ2-3, with D maybe TRBD2 (6 bases). V gave up 2 bases and J gave up 2 bases, with 15 bases separating them. The CDR3 consists of 16 residues. Germline lookup yields CDR1 SGHRS and CDR2 YFSETQ. The CDR3 loop is CASSFNELRDTDTQYF. In nucleotides, the CDR3 is TGCGCCAGCAGCTTCAACGAGCTGCGGGACACAGATACGCAGTATTTT.

The chain couples TRBV12-3 or TRBV12-4 to TRBJ1-2, with unresolved D. The CDR3 spans 14 residues. The V and J ends lost 2 bases and 4 bases respectively, with 11 bases between them. In nucleotides, the CDR3 is TGTGCCAGCAGTTTAATCTCGGGAAGCTATGGCTACACCTTC. Encoded protein: CASSLISGSYGYTF.

V usage is TRBV6-6 and J usage is TRBJ2-3; possibly TRBD2 for D (7 bases). Looked up from germline, CDR1 is MNHNY and CDR2 is SVGAGI (reference sequence). This CDR3 comprises 15 residues. Trimming took off 7 bases at V and 0 bases at J, with 14 bases between the two ends. CDR3 loop: CASTSGGGSTDTQYF. In DNA form, the CDR3 reads TGTGCCAGCACCTCGGGGGGCGGTAGCACAGATACGCAGTATTTT.

This clonotype has just a few counts. The chain combines TRBV18 with TRBJ2-3, with 8 bases aligning to TRBD2. This CDR3 comprises 16 residues. Trimming removed 2 bases from V and 6 bases from J; junction bases left unmatched: 10. Per the germline V gene, CDR1 is KGHSH and CDR2 is LQKENI. The CDR3 region is CASSPGNSGAPDTQYF. Written as DNA, the CDR3 is TGTGCCAGCTCACCAGGGAATAGCGGGGCCCCCGATACGCAGTATTTT.

This clonotype showed up just a few times. The CDR3 sequence: CASSLLGTGDTEAFF. The CDR3, as DNA: TGTGCCAGCAGCTTATTGGGGACAGGGGATACTGAAGCTTTCTTT. The V and J genes are TRBV7-2 and TRBJ1-1; 10 bases match TRBD1. This CDR3 spans 15 amino acids. V was pared by 2 bases and J by 5 bases, with 5 bases of the junction left unmatched. Germline CDR1 reads SGHTA; CDR2 reads FQGNSA.

The chain has TRBV3-1 and TRBJ1-6; 8 bases are a match to TRBD1. Germline V gene lookup returns CDR1 LGHDT and CDR2 YNNKEL (reference sequence). V lost 3 bases to trimming and J lost 7 bases; unmatched junction nucleotides: 5. The CDR3 is 15 amino acids. The CDR3 DNA reads as TGTGCCAGCAGCCAGCAGGGGGCGAAAAATTCACCCCTCCACTTT. Translating gives CASSQQGAKNSPLHF.

The gene calls are TRBV5-1 and TRBJ1-1, with TRBD1 matching over 8 bases. V lost 4 bases to trimming and J lost 1 base; unmatched junction nucleotides: 3. The CDR3 extends over 14 amino acids. CDR1 SGHRS and CDR2 YFSETQ come from the germline V gene. This CDR3 reads CASSPQGGNTEAFF. The CDR3 DNA reads TGCGCCAGCAGCCCACAGGGGGGGAACACTGAAGCTTTCTTT.

In its sample, this clonotype was seen a few times. The rearrangement links TRBV5-4 to TRBJ2-3; no clear D gene. The V and J ends lost 0 bases and 0 bases respectively, with 8 bases between them. This CDR3 region has 15 residues. Looked up from germline, CDR1 is SGHNT and CDR2 is YYREEE (reference sequence). CDR3 region: CASSLALGSTDTQYF. CDR3 in DNA: TGTGCCAGCAGCTTGGCTCTTGGCAGCACAGATACGCAGTATTTT.